The source of this T cell receptor (beta chain) is a study of cytomegalovirus exposure and HLA in healthy donors. Findings and caveats of the study: Earlier results showed most TCR beta V segments being productive about 87% or about 30% of the time.

Notes on this clone: Its target is unknown.

Germline trimming cut 1 base from V and 4 bases from J; bases unmatched to any gene: 4. Germline V CDR1 and CDR2: SGDLS, YYNGEE. The CDR3 has 15 residues. The study ran its PCR with 60 Vbeta and 13 Jbeta primers. Clones were read by immunoSEQ multiplex PCR, and TCRdb kept only the in-frame ones, dropping some. Among around 160,000 clones listed, around 80% were seen once. The specimen sequenced was PBMCs. V usage is TRBV9 and J usage is TRBJ2-3; 9 nucleotides agree with TRBD1. The TCR originated in a woman between 18 and 29 years old in good health and CMV-seronegative. Written as DNA, the CDR3 is TGTGCCAGCAGCGTAACCGGGACAGGGTCAGATACGCAGTATTTT. Protein: CASSVTGTGSDTQYF.